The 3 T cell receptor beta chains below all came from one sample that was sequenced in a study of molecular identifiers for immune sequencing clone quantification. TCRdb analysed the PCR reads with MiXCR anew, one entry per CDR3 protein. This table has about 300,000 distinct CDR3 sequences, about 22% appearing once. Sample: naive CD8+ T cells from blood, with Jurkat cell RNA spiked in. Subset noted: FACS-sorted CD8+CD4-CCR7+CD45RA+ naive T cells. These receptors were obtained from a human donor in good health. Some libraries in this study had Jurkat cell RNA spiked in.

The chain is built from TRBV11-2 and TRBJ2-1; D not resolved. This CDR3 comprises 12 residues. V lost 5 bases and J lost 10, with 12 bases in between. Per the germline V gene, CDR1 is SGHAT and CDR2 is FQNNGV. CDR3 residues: CASSTSTVEQFF. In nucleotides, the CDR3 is TGTGCCAGCAGCACAAGTACCGTAGAGCAGTTCTTC.

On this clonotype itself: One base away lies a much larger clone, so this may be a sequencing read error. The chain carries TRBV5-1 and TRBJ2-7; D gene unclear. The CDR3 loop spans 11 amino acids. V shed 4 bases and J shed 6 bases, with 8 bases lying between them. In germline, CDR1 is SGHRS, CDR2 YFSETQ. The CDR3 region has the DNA TGCGCCAGCAGCGGCCCCAGCGAGCAGTACTTC. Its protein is CASSGPSEQYF.

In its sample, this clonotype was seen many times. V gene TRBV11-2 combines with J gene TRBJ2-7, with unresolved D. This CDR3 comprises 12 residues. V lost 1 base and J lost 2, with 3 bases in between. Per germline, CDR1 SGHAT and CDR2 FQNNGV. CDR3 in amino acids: CASSLATYEQYF. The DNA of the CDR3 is TGTGCCAGCAGCTTAGCAACCTACGAGCAGTACTTC.